The 5 T cell receptor beta chains presented below share a single source sample, sequenced in a study of T cell responses to AZD1222 COVID-19 vaccine. The assay was immunoSEQ multiplex PCR, and TCRdb's table has in-frame clones only and misses some. The repertoire holds about 180,000 clones, 80% to 95% seen once, with about 2.1% in the top ten. The specimen comprised peripheral blood, sampled 28 days after the second AZD1222 dose. The receptors come from an adult who received the AZD1222 COVID-19 vaccine.

A single count supports this clone. The chain employs TRBV7-3 and TRBJ2-7; either TRBD1 or TRBD2 may supply D (5 bases each). Germline V gives CDR1 SGHTA, CDR2 FQGTGA. V was pared by 5 bases and J by 1 base, with 12 bases between. This CDR3 region has 14 residues. This CDR3 is CASSLGPTSYEQYF. CDR3 nucleotide sequence: TGTGCCAGCAGCCTGGGACCGACATCCTACGAGCAGTACTTC.

This clone was counted a single time. This chain links TRBV23-1 with TRBJ2-3, with 7 bases fitting TRBD1. TRBV23-1 is assigned to the ORF class and has an uncertain function. The V gene end was trimmed by 6 bases and the J gene end by 0 bases; junction bases not matched to a gene: 15. The CDR3 extends over 18 amino acids. CDR3 loop: CASSPRCTGASSTDTQYF. CDR3 nucleotides: TGCGCCAGCAGCCCACGATGCACAGGGGCTTCTAGCACAGATACGCAGTATTTT.

V and J are TRBV2 and TRBJ2-2; D is perhaps TRBD1 (6 bases). The CDR3 runs 15 residues. Looked up from germline, CDR1 is SNHLY and CDR2 is FYNNEI. Trimming removed 4 bases at V and 4 bases at J, with 13 bases between. DNA of the CDR3: TGTGCCAGCAGTGTTCTCTGGGGGCTCACCGGGGAGCTGTTTTTT. The encoded protein is CASSVLWGLTGELFF.

The V gene is TRBV6-2 or TRBV6-3, the J gene TRBJ2-7; TRBD1 matches 12 bases. The V segment lost 4 bases and the J segment 5 bases; nucleotides outside the gene matches: 6. CDR3 size: 15 residues. Germline V gene data show CDR1 as MNHEY and CDR2 as SVGEGT. The CDR3 DNA reads as TGTGCCAGCAGTTCTCCGGGACAGGGGGCCAACGAGCAGTACTTC. It is translated as CASSSPGQGANEQYF.

The V and J genes are TRBV10-1 and TRBJ2-2; 13 positions agree with TRBD2. From germline, CDR1 is WNHNN and CDR2 SYGVQD (reference sequence). After removal of 0 bases from V and 3 bases from J, the junction contained 1 base not matched to a gene. This CDR3 region has 17 residues. CDR3 in DNA: TGCGCCAGCAGTGAGTCGACTAGCGGGGGGTACACCGGGGAGCTGTTTTTT. Translated: CASSESTSGGYTGELFF.